The next 25 T cell receptor beta chains were all read from a single sample in a study of blood T cell repertoires in COVID-19. TCRdb's copy holds only in-frame clones and misses some; the assay was immunoSEQ multiplex PCR. The sample lists about 150,000 clones; around 83% were seen once. The material sequenced was peripheral blood. The receptors were sampled from a woman in her fifties or sixties with COVID-19, enrolled during active disease.

This clone was observed a handful of times. The rearrangement links TRBV9 to TRBJ1-3; perhaps TRBD1 as D (6 bases). The germline V gene has CDR1 SGDLS and CDR2 YYNGEE. V lost 3 bases to trimming and J lost 0 bases, with 10 bases between them. CDR3 size: 15 residues. CDR3 in DNA: TGTGCCAGCAGCGATGGACAGTTCTCTGGAAACACCATATATTTT. This translates into CASSDGQFSGNTIYF.

Concerning this clone itself: Compared with germline, one end of the junction differs, possibly owing to a read error. This sequence joins TRBV15 and TRBJ1-2; 7 bases line up with TRBD1. Germline V lookup: CDR1 LNHNV, CDR2 YYDKDF (reference sequence). The CDR3 contains 14 residues. CDR3 DNA sequence: TGTGCCACCAGCAGAGTACAGGGGAACAATGGCTACGCCTTC. Protein sequence: CATSRVQGNNGYAF.

This chain joins TRBV5-4 and TRBJ2-5, with no clear D. Germline V gene data show CDR1 as SGHNT and CDR2 as YYREEE (reference sequence). V shed 0 bases and J shed 1 base, with 10 bases lying between them. The CDR3 spans 15 residues. In DNA, the CDR3 is TGTGCCAGCAGCTTGGACACTACTTTCCAAGAGACCCAGTACTTC. This encodes CASSLDTTFQETQYF.

CDR3 nucleotide sequence: TGTGCCAGCAGTTACTCCGGGGGGGCGAGAGAGCAGTTCTTC. Its translation: CASSYSGGAREQFF. The chain couples TRBV6-6 to TRBJ2-1, with TRBD2 matching 8 bases. The CDR3 loop spans 14 amino acids. Looked up from germline, CDR1 is MNHNY and CDR2 is SVGAGI (reference sequence). V lost 0 bases to trimming and J lost 10 bases; unmatched junction nucleotides: 5.

The chain joins TRBV7-3 to TRBJ2-2; D is perhaps TRBD1 (8 bases). The CDR3 totals 17 residues. Per the germline V gene, CDR1 is SGHTA and CDR2 is FQGTGA. V dropped 5 bases and J dropped 5 bases, with 21 bases sitting between them. CDR3 nucleotide sequence: TGTGCCAGCAGCCCCTCTACAGGGGGAGCGGGAACCGGGGAGCTGTTTTTT. Its translation is CASSPSTGGAGTGELFF. Using reference TRBV7-3 and TRBJ2-2 for the parts outside the CDR3, the full variable domain is GAGVSQTPSNKVTEKGKYVELRCDPISGHTALYWYRQSLGQGPEFLIYFQGTGAADDSGLPNDRFFAVRPEGSVSTLKIQRTERGDSAVYLCASSPSTGGAGTGELFFGEGSRLTVL.

This rearrangement joins TRBV18 to TRBJ1-1, with D uncertain. This CDR3 has 16 amino acids. Germline lookup yields CDR1 KGHSH and CDR2 LQKENI. V was cut by 6 bases and J by 0 bases, with 17 bases left in between. This CDR3 reads CASSPWEGFMNTEAFF. The CDR3 DNA reads TGTGCCAGCTCCCCGTGGGAGGGCTTCATGAACACTGAAGCTTTCTTT.

The V call is TRBV18, the J call TRBJ2-7; D is unresolved. The CDR3 sequence is 15 residues long. Trimming took 3 bases from V and 2 from J, leaving 14 bases between them. Germline CDR1 KGHSH, CDR2 LQKENI. CDR3 sequence (DNA): TGTGCCAGCTCACCGCTATCAGGTGCTCCCTACGAGCAGTACTTC. Translated: CASSPLSGAPYEQYF.

The chain is built from TRBV10-3 and TRBJ2-2; unclear D gene. This CDR3 has 14 residues. Per germline, CDR1 ENHRY and CDR2 SYGVKD. V was clipped by 8 bases and J by 0 bases, with 10 bases between them. DNA for the CDR3: TGTGCCATCTCGGAGCCGTCGAACACCGGGGAGCTGTTTTTT. Encoded protein: CAISEPSNTGELFF.

V gene TRBV7-9 combines with J gene TRBJ2-5; 7 nucleotides match TRBD2. CDR3 length: 16 amino acids. V shed 1 base, J shed 4 bases, and the junction held 9 bases outside the gene matches. Germline loops: CDR1 SEHNR, CDR2 FQNEAQ (reference sequence). The CDR3 spells CASSLEGLAVTETQYF. In DNA, the CDR3 is TGTGCCAGCAGCTTAGAGGGGCTAGCGGTGACAGAGACCCAGTACTTC.

The chain carries TRBV18 and TRBJ1-1; D is unclear. Trimming removed 1 base from V and 3 bases from J, with 12 bases in between. CDR3 length: 15 amino acids. From germline, CDR1 is KGHSH and CDR2 LQKENI. The DNA of the CDR3 is TGTGCCAGCTCACCACGTACGCTGGAGGACACTGAAGCTTTCTTT. Translation gives CASSPRTLEDTEAFF. Complete variable domain (other parts from reference TRBV18 and TRBJ1-1): NAGVMQNPRHLVRRRGQEARLRCSPMKGHSHVYWYRQLPEEGLKFMVYLQKENIIDESGMPKERFSAEFPKEGPSILRIQQVVRGDSAAYFCASSPRTLEDTEAFFGQGTRLTVV.

This rearrangement joins TRBV14 to TRBJ2-1; no firm D call. The germline V and J ends were trimmed by 5 bases and 7 bases, with 9 bases remaining between them. The CDR3 has 12 residues. Germline V gene data show CDR1 as SGHDN and CDR2 as FVKESK. CDR3 sequence: CASSTTWNEQFF. CDR3 in DNA: TGTGCCAGCAGCACGACATGGAATGAGCAGTTCTTC.

In this sample, this clone turned up once. The V gene is TRBV5-8, the J gene TRBJ2-7, with a tentative D call TRBD1 (5 bases). The CDR3 length is 15 residues. Between the trimmed V and J ends, which lost 4 bases and 0 bases, there was a span of 14 bases. The V gene's germline CDR1 is SGHTS and CDR2 YDEGEE. The CDR3 spells CASSPWGKSSYEQYV. The CDR3 nucleotides read TGTGCCAGCAGCCCATGGGGCAAGAGCTCCTACGAGCAGTACGTC.

The chain employs TRBV5-4 and TRBJ2-4; a weak D match, TRBD2 (5 bases). This CDR3 is built from 13 residues. The V and J ends lost 1 base and 8 bases respectively, with 10 bases between them. Germline assignment: CDR1 SGHNT and CDR2 YYREEE (reference sequence). Here the CDR3 DNA reads TGTGCCAGCAGCTTGCGGGGTAGGGACATTCAGTACTTC. This encodes CASSLRGRDIQYF.

This clone was seen only once. The genes are TRBV5-1 and TRBJ2-6, with 7 positions matching TRBD1. There are 17 residues in the CDR3. Germline V CDR1 and CDR2: SGHRS, YFSETQ. Unmatched junction bases numbered 11, after V lost 4 bases and J lost 4 bases. Here the CDR3 reads CASSPQQGRSGANVLTF. The DNA of the CDR3 is TGCGCCAGCAGCCCTCAACAGGGGCGGTCCGGGGCCAACGTCCTGACTTTC.

This clone was found once. This sample includes further DNA sequences coding for the same CDR3. This chain connects TRBV5-1 to TRBJ1-1; D gene unclear. Germline CDR1 SGHRS, CDR2 YFSETQ. Trimming cost V 4 bases and J 1 base, with 11 bases left between them. This CDR3 has 14 amino acids. The CDR3 region has the DNA TGCGCCAGCAGCCGGGGTCCGGCGAACACTGAAGCTTTCTTT. Protein sequence: CASSRGPANTEAFF.

The chain couples TRBV6-5 to TRBJ2-3; 10 bases fit TRBD2. Germline CDR1 and CDR2: MNHEY and SVGAGI. This CDR3 region has 15 residues. V gave up 6 bases and J gave up 2 bases; unmatched junction bases: 5. CDR3 DNA sequence: TGTGCCAGCAGCTCTAGCGGGAGCCCCACAGATACGCAGTATTTT. It is translated as CASSSSGSPTDTQYF.

In DNA, the CDR3 is TGTGCCAGCAGCTTAACGGCGGGGAACACTGAAGCTTTCTTT. Amino acids: CASSLTAGNTEAFF. The rearrangement uses TRBV7-3 and TRBJ1-1; D remains unclear. The CDR3 extends over 14 amino acids. Deletions cut 0 bases from V and 1 base from J, with 6 bases between. Germline V gives CDR1 SGHTA, CDR2 FQGTGA.

J is TRBJ1-1 and V is TRBV7-9; D uncertain. Germline V gives CDR1 SEHNR, CDR2 FQNEAQ (reference sequence). CDR3 length: 14 amino acids. Between the trimmed V and J ends, which lost 3 bases and 4 bases, there was a span of 12 bases. The DNA for the CDR3 is TGTGCCAGCAGCTTCGGCGCGGCACGCACTGAAGCTTTCTTT. This gives the protein CASSFGAARTEAFF.

Ten or more counts support this clone. The chain combines TRBV7-2 with TRBJ2-5, with D possibly TRBD1 on 5 matching bases. V was shortened by 5 bases and J by 5 bases, with 21 bases between the two germline ends. Germline V gene lookup returns CDR1 SGHTA and CDR2 FQGNSA. The CDR3 extends over 16 amino acids. The CDR3 loop is CASSPLVGPNGETQYF. The CDR3 nucleotides are TGTGCCAGCAGCCCCCTCGTGGGGCCTAACGGGGAGACCCAGTACTTC.

V gene TRBV19 combines with J gene TRBJ1-4; TRBD1 might be the D (6 bases). CDR1 and CDR2 from the germline V gene are LNHDA and SQIVND (reference sequence). The CDR3 runs to 15 residues. Between the trimmed V and J ends, which lost 0 bases and 6 bases, there was a span of 11 bases. The CDR3 sequence is CASSIEGGPHEKLFF. DNA of the CDR3: TGTGCCAGTAGTATAGAAGGGGGACCCCATGAAAAACTGTTTTTT.

The rearrangement joins TRBV5-1 to TRBJ1-1; D unresolved. This CDR3 is built from 14 residues. Germline CDR1 and CDR2: SGHRS and YFSETQ. The V end lost 1 base, the J end lost 0 bases, and 7 bases lay between the germline ends. The CDR3 loop reads CASSLLRVNTEAFF. The CDR3, as DNA: TGCGCCAGCAGCTTGCTCCGTGTGAACACTGAAGCTTTCTTT.

The chain has TRBV4-1 and TRBJ2-2; a possible D gene is TRBD2 (5 bases). The V and J ends lost 1 base and 5 bases respectively, with 8 bases between them. CDR1 MGHRA and CDR2 YSYEKL come from the germline V gene. The CDR3 loop spans 14 amino acids. As DNA, the CDR3 is TGCGCCAGCAGCCAAGTAGGCGGGACCGGGGAGCTGTTTTTT. Translated: CASSQVGGTGELFF.

This clone was found once. The rearrangement joins TRBV3-1 (or the pseudogene TRBV3-2) to TRBJ1-1; no clear D gene. The CDR3 is 13 amino acids. Germline CDR1 LGHDT, CDR2 YNNKEL (reference sequence). The V end was cut by 0 bases, the J end by 4 bases, with 6 bases between. CDR3 DNA: TGTGCCAGCAGCCAAGACACGGTCACTGAAGCTTTCTTT. It translates to CASSQDTVTEAFF.

The chain employs TRBV12-3 or TRBV12-4 and TRBJ1-5; 11 bases map to TRBD1. J lost 6 bases, V lost 10 bases, and 5 bases had no gene match. CDR3 size: 13 residues. The chain's CDR3 is CATAGQGVQPQHF. In nucleotides, the CDR3 is TGTGCCACCGCGGGACAGGGGGTTCAGCCCCAGCATTTT.

This clone was detected only once. The rearrangement links TRBV6-5 to TRBJ2-7, with a possible D match to TRBD2 (5 bases). This CDR3 has 15 residues. Trimming left V 4 bases short and J 0 bases short, with 13 bases between. From germline, CDR1 is MNHEY and CDR2 SVGAGI. The CDR3 is CASSSSSIVSYEQYV. The CDR3 region has the DNA TGTGCCAGCAGTTCTAGCAGCATTGTCTCCTACGAGCAGTACGTC.